This TCR beta chain came from a study of chronic HIV infection and antiretroviral therapy. TCRdb redid the calling of the 5' RACE reads with MiXCR, one entry per CDR3 protein. The sample contains just over 30,000 distinct CDR3 sequences, more than 7.5% of which appear only once. This receptor was obtained from an adult who had HIV and had not received antiretroviral therapy, or was an uninfected healthy control (not recorded which). The material sequenced was peripheral blood.

CDR3 bases: TGTGCCAGCAGCGGGGGGGCGGAATTCAAGTATTTT. This codes for CASSGGAEFKYF. The genes are TRBV9 and TRBJ2-3, with D possibly called TRBD1 or TRBD2 (6 bases each). Germline V gene data show CDR1 as SGDLS and CDR2 as YYNGEE. The CDR3 has 12 residues. The ends were cut back, 3 bases at V and 13 bases at J, with 15 bases in the middle. Looking up the rest from reference TRBV9 and TRBJ2-3 gives the full variable domain: DSGVTQTPKHLITATGQRVTLRCSPRSGDLSVYWYQQSLDQGLQFLIQYYNGEERAKGNILERFSAQQFPDLHSELNLSSLELGDSALYFCASSGGAEFKYFGPGTRLTVL.